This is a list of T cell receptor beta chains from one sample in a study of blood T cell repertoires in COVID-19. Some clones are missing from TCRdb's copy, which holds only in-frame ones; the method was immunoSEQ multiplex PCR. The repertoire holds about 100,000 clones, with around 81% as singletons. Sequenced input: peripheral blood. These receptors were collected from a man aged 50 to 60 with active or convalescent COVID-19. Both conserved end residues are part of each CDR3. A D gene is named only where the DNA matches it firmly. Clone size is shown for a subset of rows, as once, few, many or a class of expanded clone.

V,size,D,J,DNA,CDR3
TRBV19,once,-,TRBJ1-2,TGTGCCAGTAGTATCGAACCGGGATACTATGGCTACACCTTC,CASSIEPGYYGYTF
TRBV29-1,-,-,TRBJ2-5,TGCAGCGTCGGGACTGAAGAGACCCAGTACTTC,CSVGTEETQYF
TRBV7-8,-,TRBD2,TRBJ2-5,TGTGCCAGCAGCTTAGGTTACCTAGCGGGCCAAGAGACCCAGTACTTC,CASSLGYLAGQETQYF
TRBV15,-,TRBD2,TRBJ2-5,TGTGCCACCAGCAGAGATATAGGGCGGGAGGAGACCCAGTACTTC,CATSRDIGREETQYF
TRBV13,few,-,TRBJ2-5,TGTGCCAGCAGCTTAGGGCGGGCGTTAGGGACCCAGTACTTC,CASSLGRALGTQYF
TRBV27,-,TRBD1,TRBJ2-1,TGTGCCAGCAGGGATCCGGGACAGAGCTCCTACAATGAGCAGTTCTTC,CASRDPGQSSYNEQFF
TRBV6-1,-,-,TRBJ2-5,TGTGCCAGCAGTGAAGCGTCGGGGGGCAGGAAGACCCAGTACTTC,CASSEASGGRKTQYF
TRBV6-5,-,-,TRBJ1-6,TGTGCCACGCGGGTCCCTCAGGACCACAATTCACCCCTCCACTTT,CATRVPQDHNSPLHF
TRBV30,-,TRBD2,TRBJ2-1,TGTGCCTGGGAGTCTAGCGGGAGTGATGAGCAGTTCTTC,CAWESSGSDEQFF
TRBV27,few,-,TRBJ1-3,TGTGCCAGCAGCCTAGCCCCTGCTGGAAACACCATATATTTT,CASSLAPAGNTIYF
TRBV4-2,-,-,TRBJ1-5,TGTGCCAGCAGCCAACCCCTCTCCAATCAGCCCCAGCATTTT,CASSQPLSNQPQHF
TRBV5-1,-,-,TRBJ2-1,TGCGCCAGCAGCTCGGGGATTTACAATGAGCAGTTCTTC,CASSSGIYNEQFF